This T cell receptor beta chain appears in the sequencing data of a study of cytomegalovirus exposure and HLA in healthy donors. Whole-study results and caveats: Most likely, a cluster of highly shared sequence variants arose as a sequencing artifact.

PCR employed 60 Vbeta and 13 Jbeta primers. The protocol was immunoSEQ multiplex PCR, while the TCRdb copy is restricted to in-frame clones and leaves out a portion. The sample consists of 200,000 to 300,000 clones, around 80% of them appearing once. Notes on this clone: The antigen is unknown.

Germline CDR1 and CDR2: MNHEY and SVGAGI. The CDR3 covers 13 residues. The germline V and J ends were trimmed by 2 bases and 3 bases, with 4 bases remaining between them. The clonotype was recovered from a woman aged 60-75 years in good health and CMV-seropositive. Source material: PBMCs. The chain has TRBV6-5 and TRBJ2-2, with D hard to call. As DNA, the CDR3 is TGTGCCAGCAGTTACGAGGACACCGGGGAGCTGTTTTTT. Its protein product is CASSYEDTGELFF.